What follows is one T cell receptor beta chain and its context. Its target is unknown. This sample was included in a study of vaccination effects on CD4 cells after COVID-19. TCRdb's copy holds only in-frame clones and misses some; the assay was immunoSEQ multiplex PCR. The table lists 70,000 to 75,000 clones, about 65% of them singletons. Before sequencing, viral peptide pools were used by the ViraFEST assay to expand antigen-specific CD4+ T cells. Cells that had been cultured for approximately eleven days were the source of isolated CD4+ T cells. Vaccinees lacked prior SARS-CoV-2 infection and tested negative for nucleocapsid antibodies. Trimming cost V 5 bases and J 5 bases; bases outside gene matches: 15. CDR3 length: 17 amino acids. CDR1 and CDR2 from the germline V gene are PRHDT and FYEKMQ (reference sequence).

The chain is built from TRBV13 and TRBJ2-3; 8 positions match TRBD2. The sequence was obtained from a human donor who received a COVID-19 vaccine. The sample consisted of CD4+ T cells from PBMCs cultured with HCoV-OC43 spike peptides, taken before COVID-19 vaccination. Noted subset: HCoV-OC43 spike overlapping peptide pool stimulation. The CDR3 DNA reads TGTGCCAGCAGCACGCCCCATAACGGGGGGGCCGGAGATACGCAGTATTTT. As protein: CASSTPHNGGAGDTQYF.